Listed below are T cell receptor beta chains from one sample, sequenced in a study of OX40 agonist ivuxolimab in advanced cancers. TCRdb's copy holds only in-frame clones and misses some; the assay was immunoSEQ multiplex PCR. Among some 60,000 clones, 87% were seen once, and the ten largest hold around 0.37%. The sample consisted of CD4+ or CD8+ T cells sorted from blood, taken in a trial of the OX40 agonist ivuxolimab. The receptors were sampled from an adult with an advanced solid tumor such as melanoma, head and neck, liver or kidney cancer. CDR3s include the opening cysteine and the closing phenylalanine or tryptophan. D genes are given only for firm matches. The listing skips clone size in some rows; elsewhere it reads once, few, many or a size class.

v_gene,j_gene,d_gene,abundance,CDR3aa,CDR3nt
TRBV19,TRBJ2-2,TRBD1,.,CASTLGTALNTGELFF,TGTGCCAGTACCCTCGGGACAGCTTTAAACACCGGGGAGCTGTTTTTT
TRBV6-1,TRBJ1-5,.,.,CASRVGNQPQHF,TGTGCCAGCAGGGTTGGCAATCAGCCCCAGCATTTT
TRBV15,TRBJ1-1,.,.,CATSSRVDTEAFF,TGTGCCACCAGCTCCAGGGTTGACACTGAAGCTTTCTTT
TRBV6-1,TRBJ2-3,TRBD1,.,CASSPGTGLTDTQYF,TGTGCCAGCAGTCCCGGGACAGGTCTCACAGATACGCAGTATTTT
TRBV6-5,TRBJ2-5,.,once,CASSRQTGRTETQYF,TGTGCCAGCAGCCGCCAGACAGGGAGGACGGAGACCCAGTACTTC
TRBV2,TRBJ2-7,TRBD1,.,CATAGTDSYEQYF,TGTGCCACCGCCGGGACAGATTCCTACGAGCAGTACTTC
TRBV6-5,TRBJ1-2,.,.,CASSEEGTASGYTF,TGTGCCAGCAGTGAAGAGGGGACCGCCTCTGGCTACACCTTC
TRBV6-1,TRBJ1-3,.,once,CASSSHQGSGNTIYF,TGTGCCAGCAGTTCCCACCAAGGATCAGGAAACACCATATATTTT
TRBV6-1,TRBJ2-1,.,.,CASSEYNKRSYNEQFF,TGTGCCAGCAGTGAATACAACAAACGGTCCTACAATGAGCAGTTCTTC
TRBV7-2,TRBJ2-5,.,few,CASSLAGPRGTQYF,TGTGCCAGCAGCTTAGCAGGGCCCCGAGGGACCCAGTACTTC
TRBV11-2,TRBJ2-1,TRBD2,once,CASSIRDYTEQFF,TGTGCCAGCAGCATCCGGGACTACACAGAGCAGTTCTTC
TRBV6-5,TRBJ1-2,TRBD1,.,CASSYSHRGPYGYTF,TGTGCCAGCAGTTACTCGCACAGGGGCCCCTATGGCTACACCTTC
TRBV15,TRBJ1-1,.,.,CATSTRTGQNTEAFF,TGTGCCACCAGCACGAGGACTGGACAGAACACTGAAGCTTTCTTT
TRBV29-1,TRBJ2-1,.,.,CSVLLQGNEQFF,TGCAGCGTCCTACTGCAGGGCAATGAGCAGTTCTTC
TRBV30,TRBJ1-1,TRBD1,few,CAWSVAQIGRGTEAFF,TGTGCCTGGAGTGTAGCCCAAATAGGCAGGGGGACTGAAGCTTTCTTT
TRBV11-3,TRBJ2-1,TRBD2,.,CASSLGDYPTRSNEQFF,TGTGCCAGCAGCTTAGGGGACTACCCAACAAGAAGCAATGAGCAGTTCTTC
TRBV5-4,TRBJ1-2,TRBD1,.,CASSSGQGNYGYTF,TGTGCCAGCAGCTCCGGACAGGGGAACTATGGCTACACCTTC
TRBV7-2,TRBJ1-2,TRBD1,.,CASSLDQGASGYTF,TGTGCCAGCAGCTTAGATCAGGGGGCCAGTGGCTACACCTTC
TRBV10-3,TRBJ2-3,TRBD1,.,CAITADLGQASTDTQYF,TGTGCCATCACCGCCGACCTGGGACAGGCAAGCACAGATACGCAGTATTTT
TRBV19,TRBJ1-1,TRBD1,.,CASSDSPGTGRGAFF,TGTGCCAGTAGCGACAGCCCCGGGACAGGGAGGGGAGCTTTCTTT
TRBV7-2,TRBJ2-1,.,.,CASSLAKAPGLTTKHPPNEQFF,TGTGCCAGCAGCTTAGCCAAAGCCCCGGGACTTACGACTAAGCATCCACCCAATGAGCAGTTCTTC
TRBV19,TRBJ1-6,.,.,CASKLGSLYNSPLHF,TGTGCCAGTAAATTGGGGTCCCTCTATAATTCACCCCTCCACTTT